Each of the 22 T cell receptor beta chains below was sequenced from the same sample in a study of T-cell memory formation after mild COVID-19. MiXCR, run by TCRdb on the 5' RACE reads, gives a single entry per CDR3 protein. This sample has 400,000 to 550,000 distinct CDR3 sequences, with roughly 25% found just once. The source material was PBMCs or a T cell subset sorted from them (not recorded which). These receptors were obtained from an adult woman who had mild COVID-19 (a few samples of this study predate the infection). Cell type and time point are not known.

This clonotype came up a few times. V usage is TRBV6-5 and J usage is TRBJ1-6; D remains unclear. This CDR3 region has 14 residues. The germline V gene has CDR1 MNHEY and CDR2 SVGAGI. The V gene lost 4 bases and the J gene lost 6 bases, with 10 bases spanning the gap. The DNA for the CDR3 is TGTGCCAGCAGTTCCCAGGATCTTAATTCACCCCTCCACTTT. It yields the protein CASSSQDLNSPLHF.

This clonotype showed up just a few times. The chain employs TRBV5-1 and TRBJ2-5; D possibly corresponds to TRBD1 (6 bases). Germline V CDR1 and CDR2: SGHRS, YFSETQ. The CDR3 has 14 residues. V lost 3 bases, J lost 2 bases, and 11 bases lay in between. CDR3 DNA: TGCGCCAGCAGCTCGACAGGAGTACAAGAGACCCAGTACTTC. Residues: CASSSTGVQETQYF. The full variable domain, in which reference TRBV5-1 and TRBJ2-5 provide the parts outside the CDR3, is KAGVTQTPRYLIKTRGQQVTLSCSPISGHRSVSWYQQTPGQGLQFLFEYFSETQRNKGNFPGRFSGRQFSNSRSEMNVSTLELGDSALYLCASSSTGVQETQYFGPGTRLLVL.

V usage is TRBV12-3 or TRBV12-4 and J usage is TRBJ2-5, with no clear D. The CDR3 totals 14 residues. Trimming stripped 9 bases from V and 2 bases from J, with 16 bases between. CDR3 region: CARTLRFGQETQYF. The CDR3 DNA is TGTGCCAGGACCCTGAGGTTCGGACAAGAGACCCAGTACTTC.

The genes are TRBV29-1 and TRBJ2-7; D is unresolved. The CDR3 spans 15 residues. Germline V CDR1 and CDR2: SQVTM, ANQGSEA. The V and J ends lost 7 bases and 0 bases respectively, with 19 bases between them. CDR3 loop: CSARKAVHLSYEQYF. The CDR3 DNA sequence: TGCAGCGCCCGAAAGGCAGTCCACCTCTCCTACGAGCAGTACTTC.

The V and J genes are TRBV4-2 and TRBJ1-1; D is unclear. V was cut by 1 base and J by 0 bases, with 18 bases left in between. Germline-derived CDR1 and CDR2 are LGHNA and YNFKEQ. There are 18 residues in the CDR3. The CDR3 DNA is TGTGCCAGCAGCCAAGGGTTCTCACGGAGTGGGGTGAACACTGAAGCTTTCTTT. The encoded protein is CASSQGFSRSGVNTEAFF.

This rearrangement joins TRBV6-6 to TRBJ1-5; D call uncertain. In germline, CDR1 is MNHNY, CDR2 SVGAGI (reference sequence). CDR3 size: 15 residues. The ends were cut back, 0 bases at V and 2 bases at J, with 8 bases in the middle. The CDR3 DNA reads as TGTGCCAGCAGTTACTCAGGGTCCGGCAATCAGCCCCAGCATTTT. The encoded protein is CASSYSGSGNQPQHF.

V and J are TRBV12-3 or TRBV12-4 and TRBJ2-4; tentative D call: TRBD1 (6 bases). The V gene lost 6 bases and the J gene lost 1 base, with 22 bases spanning the gap. The length of the CDR3 is 18 residues. CDR3 sequence: CASSLRDTRPLAKNIQYF. DNA for the CDR3: TGTGCCAGCAGCCTCCGGGACACCCGTCCTCTGGCCAAAAACATTCAGTACTTC.

The chain combines TRBV12-3 or TRBV12-4 with TRBJ1-5; no reliable D call. CDR3 length equals 14 residues. V was pared by 9 bases and J by 2 bases, with 14 bases between. The CDR3 DNA follows: TGTGCCAGTACCTCAGAAGTGGGCAATCAGCCCCAGCATTTT. Protein: CASTSEVGNQPQHF.

The CDR3 spells CASSHPGGLDEKLFF. CDR3 DNA sequence: TGCGCCAGCAGCCACCCCGGAGGGTTGGATGAAAAACTGTTTTTT. The J gene is TRBJ1-4, the V gene TRBV4-1, with D unclear. The germline CDR1 and CDR2 sequences are MGHRA and YSYEKL. This CDR3 spans 15 amino acids. The ends were cut back, 3 bases at V and 6 bases at J, with 14 bases in the middle.

There are many counts of this clonotype. This chain connects TRBV5-6 to TRBJ2-1; D call uncertain. V lost 1 base and J 3 bases, leaving 5 bases between the germline ends. The CDR3 sequence is 13 residues long. Per the germline V gene, CDR1 is SGHDT and CDR2 is YYEEEE. CDR3 bases: TGTGCCAGCAGCTTGACGGACTACAATGAGCAGTTCTTC. Its protein is CASSLTDYNEQFF.

This clonotype turned up a few times. The V gene is TRBV24-1, the J gene TRBJ2-5; D unresolved. Germline V CDR1 and CDR2: KGHDR, SFDVKD. CDR3 length equals 13 residues. V gave up 0 bases and J gave up 4 bases, with 5 bases separating them. The CDR3 sequence is CATSDLGLETQYF. The CDR3, as DNA: TGTGCCACCAGTGATTTGGGATTAGAGACCCAGTACTTC.

Notes on this clonotype: One end of the junction fails to match germline, which may point to a read error. The chain uses TRBV9 and TRBJ2-7, with a tentative D call TRBD2 (7 bases). The CDR3 extends over 14 amino acids. The germline V gene has CDR1 SGDLS and CDR2 YYNGEE. CDR3 sequence (DNA): TGTGCCAGCAGTTCAATTCCCGAGGGGGGGACAAAACACTTC. Translated: CASSSIPEGGTKHF.

This clonotype was detected once. The rearrangement uses TRBV4-3 and TRBJ2-1; D is perhaps TRBD1 (6 bases). Deletions cut 3 bases from V and 8 bases from J, with 11 bases between. Germline V gene sequence: CDR1 LGHNA, CDR2 YSLEER. This CDR3 is built from 13 residues. The CDR3 DNA reads TGCGCCAGCAGCCAGCTCCCAGGGGATGAGCAGTTCTTC. It yields the protein CASSQLPGDEQFF.

The chain has TRBV5-5 and TRBJ2-7; D ambiguous. The CDR3 spans 12 residues. Germline V CDR1 and CDR2: SGHKS, YYEKEE (reference sequence). Deletions cut 4 bases from V and 2 bases from J, with 7 bases between. CDR3 loop: CASSPSTYEQYF. CDR3 bases: TGTGCCAGCAGCCCCAGCACCTACGAGCAGTACTTC.

The chain recombines TRBV2 with TRBJ2-7; D is undetermined. The V gene lost 1 base and the J gene lost 1 base, with 5 bases spanning the gap. This CDR3 spans 13 amino acids. Germline CDR1 reads SNHLY; CDR2 reads FYNNEI. CDR3 loop: CASSEDTSYEQYF. CDR3 nucleotides: TGTGCCAGCAGTGAAGACACTTCCTACGAGCAGTACTTC.

There are a few counts of this clonotype. The CDR3 here is CSVVGTRETQYF. Here the CDR3 DNA reads TGCAGCGTTGTGGGGACCAGAGAGACCCAGTACTTC. The genes are TRBV29-1 and TRBJ2-5; D possibly uses TRBD1 or TRBD2 (5 bases each). The CDR3 is 12 amino acids. Trimming removed 4 bases at V and 4 bases at J, with 10 bases between. The V gene's germline CDR1 is SQVTM and CDR2 ANQGSEA.

This clonotype was found a few times. The CDR3 loop is CASSAQVTQYF. The CDR3 DNA reads TGTGCCAGCAGCGCCCAGGTGACGCAGTATTTT. V gene TRBV7-3 combines with J gene TRBJ2-3; no reliable D call. Trimming cost V 5 bases and J 9 bases, with 9 bases left between them. Germline CDR1 is SGHTA and CDR2 is FQGTGA. The CDR3 extends over 11 amino acids.

J is TRBJ2-2 and V is TRBV12-3 or TRBV12-4; either TRBD1 or TRBD2 may fit D (5 bases each). The V gene lost 2 bases and the J gene lost 7 bases, with 20 bases spanning the gap. This CDR3 comprises 17 residues. CDR3 DNA: TGTGCCAGCAGTTTACCATTTGTTTCGGGACGGGTCGGGGAGCTGTTTTTT. Its protein product is CASSLPFVSGRVGELFF.

This clonotype was counted between two and nine times. V is TRBV7-9 and J is TRBJ2-7; 11 nucleotides match TRBD1. This CDR3 spans 14 amino acids. V was pared by 6 bases and J by 5 bases, with 6 bases of the junction left unmatched. Germline V gives CDR1 SEHNR, CDR2 FQNEAQ (reference sequence). Here the CDR3 reads CASRPGQGDHEQYF. CDR3 sequence (DNA): TGTGCCAGCAGGCCGGGACAGGGGGACCACGAGCAGTACTTC.

The sample holds a few counts of this clonotype. This chain uses TRBV9 with TRBJ2-2; possibly TRBD1 or TRBD2 for D (5 bases each). Germline V gene sequence: CDR1 SGDLS, CDR2 YYNGEE. The CDR3 length is 16 residues. The V and J ends lost 3 bases and 6 bases respectively, with 18 bases between them. CDR3 in amino acids: CASSERSGFGAGELFF. In nucleotides, the CDR3 is TGTGCCAGCAGCGAAAGATCAGGGTTCGGGGCCGGGGAGCTGTTTTTT.

The chain carries TRBV4-3 and TRBJ2-7, with 9 bases that match TRBD1. Germline V gene lookup returns CDR1 LGHNA and CDR2 YSLEER. V lost 3 bases, J lost 2 bases, and 5 bases stayed unmatched. The CDR3 covers 15 residues. The CDR3 spells CASSQRTGVAYEQYF. As DNA, the CDR3 is TGCGCCAGCAGCCAGAGGACAGGGGTCGCCTACGAGCAGTACTTC.

This chain connects TRBV12-3 or TRBV12-4 to TRBJ2-7, with TRBD2 matching 9 bases. Germline trimming cut 6 bases from V and 0 bases from J; bases unmatched to any gene: 15. CDR3 length: 18 residues. The CDR3 is CASSPHLWETSGSYEQYF. As DNA, the CDR3 is TGTGCCAGCAGCCCCCACCTCTGGGAGACTAGCGGCTCCTACGAGCAGTACTTC.